This is a list of T cell receptor beta chains from one sample in a study of naive and memory T cell subsets. TCRdb recomputed calls from the 5' RACE reads with MiXCR, one row per CDR3 protein. The sample comprises roughly 60,000 distinct CDR3 sequences, roughly 7% of which are singletons, and 8.5% to 10% rests with the top ten. Every receptor here comes from a male donor in good health. Both conserved end residues are part of each CDR3. The order of the fields is CDR3 protein, CDR3 DNA, V gene, clone size, J gene, D gene. D genes are given only for firm matches. Clone size is given for some rows only: seen once, a few or many times, or a class if the clone is expanded.

cdr3_aa: CSAPNSAYTDTQYF
cdr3_nt: TGCAGTGCTCCAAACTCCGCGTACACAGATACGCAGTATTTT
v_call: TRBV20-1
clone_size: many
j_call: TRBJ2-3
d_call: .

cdr3_aa: CSVEVAATDTQYF
cdr3_nt: TGCAGCGTTGAGGTGGCAGCCACAGATACGCAGTATTTT
v_call: TRBV29-1
clone_size: .
j_call: TRBJ2-3
d_call: .

cdr3_aa: CAISESILADTQYF
cdr3_nt: TGTGCCATCAGTGAGTCGATTTTGGCAGATACGCAGTATTTT
v_call: TRBV10-3
clone_size: .
j_call: TRBJ2-3
d_call: .

cdr3_aa: CASSVETGAHYGYTF
cdr3_nt: TGTGCCAGCAGTGTGGAGACAGGGGCCCACTATGGCTACACCTTC
v_call: TRBV6-1
clone_size: few
j_call: TRBJ1-2
d_call: TRBD1

cdr3_aa: CASSDDTLNTEAFF
cdr3_nt: TGCGCCAGCAGTGATGACACCCTGAACACTGAAGCTTTCTTT
v_call: TRBV5-1
clone_size: many
j_call: TRBJ1-1
d_call: .

cdr3_aa: CASSPGASGSGEETQYF
cdr3_nt: TGTGCCAGCAGCCCGGGGGCTAGCGGGAGTGGGGAAGAGACCCAGTACTTC
v_call: TRBV4-2
clone_size: .
j_call: TRBJ2-5
d_call: TRBD2

cdr3_aa: CASSDGLASTDTQYF
cdr3_nt: TGTGCCAGCAGTGATGGACTAGCCTCCACAGATACGCAGTATTTT
v_call: TRBV6-4
clone_size: many
j_call: TRBJ2-3
d_call: TRBD2

cdr3_aa: CASSYPKTSGQVDTQYF
cdr3_nt: TGTGCCAGCAGTTACCCCAAGACTAGCGGGCAGGTAGATACGCAGTATTTT
v_call: TRBV6-6
clone_size: few
j_call: TRBJ2-3
d_call: TRBD2

cdr3_aa: CASSAPFEDTQYF
cdr3_nt: TGTGCCAGCAGCGCGCCCTTCGAGGATACGCAGTATTTT
v_call: TRBV7-9
clone_size: few
j_call: TRBJ2-3
d_call: .

cdr3_aa: CASSQLRPVSYNEQFF
cdr3_nt: TGTGCCAGCAGCCAGTTACGACCCGTAAGCTACAATGAGCAGTTCTTC
v_call: TRBV3-1
clone_size: few
j_call: TRBJ2-1
d_call: .

cdr3_aa: CASSMGSGSSYEQYF
cdr3_nt: TGTGCCAGTAGTATGGGATCCGGGAGCTCCTACGAGCAGTACTTC
v_call: TRBV19
clone_size: few
j_call: TRBJ2-7
d_call: .

cdr3_aa: CASSFGAGGNNEQFF
cdr3_nt: TGCGCCAGCAGCTTTGGCGCGGGAGGGAACAATGAGCAGTTCTTC
v_call: TRBV5-1
clone_size: many
j_call: TRBJ2-1
d_call: TRBD2

cdr3_aa: CAWLEGARGLREQYF
cdr3_nt: TGTGCCTGGTTAGAGGGGGCAAGAGGATTGAGGGAGCAGTACTTC
v_call: TRBV30
clone_size: .
j_call: TRBJ2-7
d_call: TRBD1

cdr3_aa: CASSITGVFRYEQYF
cdr3_nt: TGTGCCAGCAGCATAACAGGGGTCTTTCGCTACGAGCAGTACTTC
v_call: TRBV12-3/TRBV12-4
clone_size: .
j_call: TRBJ2-7
d_call: TRBD1

cdr3_aa: CASSFSGQGRAQYF
cdr3_nt: TGTGCCAGCAGTTTTTCGGGACAGGGGAGGGCCCAGTACTTC
v_call: TRBV12-3/TRBV12-4
clone_size: many
j_call: TRBJ2-5
d_call: TRBD1

cdr3_aa: CASGGSGAGWDEQFF
cdr3_nt: TGCGCCAGCGGAGGTAGCGGGGCGGGGTGGGATGAGCAGTTCTTC
v_call: TRBV4-1
clone_size: many
j_call: TRBJ2-1
d_call: TRBD2

cdr3_aa: CASGGERERTEAFF
cdr3_nt: TGTGCCAGCGGGGGGGAAAGGGAACGGACTGAAGCTTTCTTT
v_call: TRBV6-1
clone_size: many
j_call: TRBJ1-1
d_call: .

cdr3_aa: CASRTSGVSSYEQYF
cdr3_nt: TGTGCCAGCAGGACTAGCGGGGTTAGCTCCTACGAGCAGTACTTC
v_call: TRBV6-5
clone_size: many
j_call: TRBJ2-7
d_call: TRBD2

cdr3_aa: CASSFGGGRNTEAFF
cdr3_nt: TGTGCCAGCAGTTTTGGGGGAGGTAGGAACACTGAAGCTTTCTTT
v_call: TRBV12-3/TRBV12-4
clone_size: .
j_call: TRBJ1-1
d_call: .

cdr3_aa: CSAGPGQGATYEQYF
cdr3_nt: TGCAGTGCAGGACCGGGACAGGGGGCGACCTACGAGCAGTACTTC
v_call: TRBV20-1
clone_size: many
j_call: TRBJ2-7
d_call: TRBD1

cdr3_aa: CATSRVNSNQPQHF
cdr3_nt: TGTGCCACGTCGAGGGTAAATAGCAATCAGCCCCAGCATTTT
v_call: TRBV7-9
clone_size: many
j_call: TRBJ1-5
d_call: .

cdr3_aa: CASSQPRQGGYGYTF
cdr3_nt: TGTGCCAGCTCACAACCTCGACAGGGCGGCTATGGCTACACCTTC
v_call: TRBV19
clone_size: .
j_call: TRBJ1-2
d_call: TRBD1

cdr3_aa: CASSFGTSGNSTDTQYF
cdr3_nt: TGTGCCAGCAGTTTCGGGACTAGCGGAAATAGCACAGATACGCAGTATTTT
v_call: TRBV27
clone_size: .
j_call: TRBJ2-3
d_call: TRBD2

cdr3_aa: CSASLVERGTAYEQYF
cdr3_nt: TGCAGTGCTAGTTTGGTCGAGCGGGGGACGGCCTACGAGCAGTACTTC
v_call: TRBV20-1
clone_size: many
j_call: TRBJ2-7
d_call: TRBD2

cdr3_aa: CASSQVRGEDYGYTF
cdr3_nt: TGCGCCAGCAGCCAAGTCAGGGGGGAAGACTATGGCTACACCTTC
v_call: TRBV4-1
clone_size: many
j_call: TRBJ1-2
d_call: TRBD1

cdr3_aa: CSAPGVGSNEQYF
cdr3_nt: TGCAGTGCCCCCGGGGTCGGGAGCAACGAGCAGTACTTC
v_call: TRBV20-1
clone_size: .
j_call: TRBJ2-7
d_call: .

cdr3_aa: CASSSGTGTGAKNIQYF
cdr3_nt: TGTGCCAGCAGTTCCGGGACAGGGACGGGGGCCAAAAACATTCAGTACTTC
v_call: TRBV12-3/TRBV12-4
clone_size: .
j_call: TRBJ2-4
d_call: TRBD1

cdr3_aa: CATSGGDGGTYNEQFF
cdr3_nt: TGTGCCACCAGTGGGGGAGACGGAGGAACCTACAATGAGCAGTTCTTC
v_call: TRBV24-1
clone_size: few
j_call: TRBJ2-1
d_call: .

cdr3_aa: CASSLGSTGTNTEAFF
cdr3_nt: TGTGCCAGCAGCTTAGGATCTACCGGGACGAACACTGAAGCTTTCTTT
v_call: TRBV7-8
clone_size: many
j_call: TRBJ1-1
d_call: .

cdr3_aa: CASSEMLPEAFF
cdr3_nt: TGTGCCAGCAGTGAAATGTTGCCTGAAGCTTTCTTT
v_call: TRBV6-1
clone_size: many
j_call: TRBJ1-1
d_call: .

cdr3_aa: CASSLAGPISYEQYF
cdr3_nt: TGTGCCAGCAGCTTAGCCGGGCCAATCTCCTACGAGCAGTACTTC
v_call: TRBV7-9
clone_size: few
j_call: TRBJ2-7
d_call: .

cdr3_aa: CSAQGTTAYEQYF
cdr3_nt: TGCAGTGCCCAAGGGACTACGGCCTACGAGCAGTACTTC
v_call: TRBV20-1
clone_size: many
j_call: TRBJ2-7
d_call: TRBD2

cdr3_aa: CASRQDGYSNQPQHF
cdr3_nt: TGTGCCAGTAGGCAAGACGGGTATAGCAATCAGCCCCAGCATTTT
v_call: TRBV19
clone_size: .
j_call: TRBJ1-5
d_call: .

cdr3_aa: CASTERLAETDTQYF
cdr3_nt: TGTGCCAGCACCGAGCGACTAGCGGAGACAGATACGCAGTATTTT
v_call: TRBV6-2/TRBV6-3
clone_size: many
j_call: TRBJ2-3
d_call: TRBD2

cdr3_aa: CASNQGVMNTEAFF
cdr3_nt: TGTGCCAGCAACCAAGGGGTCATGAACACTGAAGCTTTCTTT
v_call: TRBV7-9
clone_size: few
j_call: TRBJ1-1
d_call: .

cdr3_aa: CASSTTGASSGANVLTF
cdr3_nt: TGTGCCAGTAGTACAACCGGGGCTTCCTCTGGGGCCAACGTCCTGACTTTC
v_call: TRBV19
clone_size: few
j_call: TRBJ2-6
d_call: .

cdr3_aa: CASSYSGDSFYEQYF
cdr3_nt: TGTGCCAGCAGTTACTCGGGGGACAGTTTCTACGAGCAGTACTTC
v_call: TRBV6-5
clone_size: many
j_call: TRBJ2-7
d_call: TRBD1

cdr3_aa: CASSQEGVATYEQYF
cdr3_nt: TGTGCCAGCAGCCAAGAGGGCGTGGCCACGTACGAGCAGTACTTC
v_call: TRBV3-1
clone_size: many
j_call: TRBJ2-7
d_call: .